The source of this TCR beta chain is a study of T cell clonotyping in hematopoietic cell transplantation. The overall study: Recipients' pretransplant samples followed cytoreduction.

The sample holds one count of this clone. Profiling relied on immunoSEQ multiplex PCR, and the TCRdb table lists in-frame clones only, not all of them. The table lists tens of thousands of clones, 90% to 97% of them singletons. Noted time point: recipient sample about 28 days before transplant, after cytoreduction. Germline V gene lookup returns CDR1 SQVTM and CDR2 ANQGSEA. V was pared by 0 bases and J by 4 bases, with 9 bases between. The CDR3 spans 14 residues. The receptor comes from a woman aged 45-65 years with acute myeloid leukemia. Some clones in this sample may be carry-over from other donors' samples. The input for sequencing was peripheral blood mononuclear cells, taken before stem cell transplant. The V call is TRBV29-1, the J call TRBJ2-2; no clear D gene. The CDR3 region has the DNA TGCAGCGTTGAAGATTGGGTGTCCACCGGGGAGCTGTTTTTT. Protein sequence: CSVEDWVSTGELFF.